This T cell receptor (beta chain) was recorded in a study of vaccination and CD4 T cells after COVID-19. Background on the study: From HCoV-229E, HCoV-OC43, HCoV-NL63 and SARS-CoV-2, overlapping spike peptides were used to stimulate the cells.

With the Oncomine TCR Beta short-read assay, DNA from cultured CD4+ T cells was sequenced. TCRdb reprocessed the PCR reads via MiXCR and lists one record per CDR3 protein. The sample shows some 7,000 distinct CDR3 sequences, more than 60% of them seen only once. The sample's treatment: roughly ten-day PBMC culture with coronavirus spike peptide pools or control peptides (ViraFEST assay). Details on this clonotype: Its antigen remains unknown.

Sequencing was performed on CD4+ T cells from blood, cultured in vitro. The source is a human donor who had recovered from COVID-19.

CDR3 protein: CASSFSAGEYEQYF. CDR3 bases: TGTGCCAGCAGCTTCTCTGCAGGGGAGTACGAGCAGTACTTC. The chain joins TRBV7-2 to TRBJ2-7; D might be TRBD1 (6 bases). Per the germline V gene, CDR1 is SGHTA and CDR2 is FQGNSA. CDR3 length: 14 amino acids. Trimming left V 3 bases short and J 4 bases short, with 13 bases between.